This entry features one T cell receptor beta chain sequence. Its specificity is not known. The source of the sample is a study of blood T cells in healthy people across ages. General observations from the study: For the donors, CMV status was unknown and possibly confounded expanded clonotype changes. Fewer expanded clones and more diversity marked long-lived versus aged donors. TCR beta diversity correlated strongly with naive T cell percentage.

This CDR3 is built from 13 residues. V was shortened by 5 bases and J by 5 bases, with 16 bases between the two germline ends. Germline CDR1 and CDR2: DFQATT and SNEGSKA (reference sequence). Primed by a sample-barcoded 5' primer and a J-beta primer mix, a second PCR proceeded for about 6 to 11 cycles. MiXCR, applied by TCRdb to the 5' RACE reads, yields one record per CDR3 protein. This table has about 730,000 distinct CDR3 sequences, around 46% appearing once. This TCR came from a woman aged 55-69 years in good health. The chain links TRBV20-1 to TRBJ2-7; D perhaps matches TRBD1 (5 bases). Sequencing was carried out using blood. The CDR3 is CSAPSGATNEQYF. The CDR3 DNA follows: TGCAGTGCTCCATCTGGGGCCACCAACGAGCAGTACTTC.